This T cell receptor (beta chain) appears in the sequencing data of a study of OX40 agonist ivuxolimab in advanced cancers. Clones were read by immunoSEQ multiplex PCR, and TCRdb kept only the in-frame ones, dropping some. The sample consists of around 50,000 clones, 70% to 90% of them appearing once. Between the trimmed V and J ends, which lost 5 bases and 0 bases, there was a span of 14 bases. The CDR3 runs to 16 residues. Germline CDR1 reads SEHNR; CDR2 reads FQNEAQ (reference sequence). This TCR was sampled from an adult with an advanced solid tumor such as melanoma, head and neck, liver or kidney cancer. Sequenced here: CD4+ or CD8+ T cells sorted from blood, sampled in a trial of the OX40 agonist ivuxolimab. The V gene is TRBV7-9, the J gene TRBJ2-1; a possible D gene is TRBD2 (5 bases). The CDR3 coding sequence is TGTGCCAGCAGCCCTACTAGAGGACTCTCCTACAATGAGCAGTTCTTC. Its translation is CASSPTRGLSYNEQFF.